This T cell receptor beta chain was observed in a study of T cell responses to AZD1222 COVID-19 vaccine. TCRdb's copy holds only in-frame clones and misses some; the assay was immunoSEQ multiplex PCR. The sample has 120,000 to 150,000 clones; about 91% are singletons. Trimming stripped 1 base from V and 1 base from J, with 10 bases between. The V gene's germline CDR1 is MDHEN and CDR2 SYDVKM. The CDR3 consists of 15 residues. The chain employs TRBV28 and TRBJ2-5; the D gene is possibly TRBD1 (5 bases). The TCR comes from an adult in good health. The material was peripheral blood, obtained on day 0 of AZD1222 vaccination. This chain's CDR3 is CASSLYKGPQETQYF. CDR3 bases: TGTGCCAGCAGTTTATATAAGGGGCCCCAAGAGACCCAGTACTTC. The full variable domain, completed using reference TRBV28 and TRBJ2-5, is DVKVTQSSRYLVKRTGEKVFLECVQDMDHENMFWYRQDPGLGLRLIYFSYDVKMKEKGDIPEGYSVSREKKERFSLILESASTNQTSMYLCASSLYKGPQETQYFGPGTRLLVL.